This is a list of T cell receptor beta chains from one sample in a study of human T cells and chemical hapten exposure. One entry per CDR3 protein, called by TCRdb with MiXCR from the reads. The sample carries 95,000 to 150,000 distinct CDR3 sequences, over 6.5% recorded once. Sequenced material: whole blood. These receptors were obtained from a human donor in good health. Some clones in this sample may be carry-over from other donors' samples. CDR3s include the opening cysteine and the closing phenylalanine or tryptophan. A D gene is named only where the DNA matches it firmly. A row's size may be missing; if present it is once, few, many or a size class.

>18|TRBD1|TRBJ1-4|TRBV4-1|NA
TGCGCCAGCAGCCACCCGCCGGGACAGGGGATTGGTAATGAAAAACTGTTTTTT
CASSHPPGQGIGNEKLFF
>15|TRBD1|TRBJ1-6|TRBV7-7|few
TGTGCCAGCAGCCCATCGGACAGGCCGAATTCACCCCTCCACTTT
CASSPSDRPNSPLHF
>12|NA|TRBJ2-5|TRBV20-1|NA
TGCAGTGCTAGAGAAAACCAAGAGACCCAGTACTTC
CSARENQETQYF
>16|TRBD2|TRBJ2-1|TRBV27|few
TGTGCCAGCAGCATAGCGGGAAAGGCGGCCTACAATGAGCAGTTCTTC
CASSIAGKAAYNEQFF
>15|TRBD1|TRBJ2-7|TRBV27|NA
TGTGCCAGCCGGGACAGCAGTCGTAGGTACTACGAGCAGTACTTC
CASRDSSRRYYEQYF
>15|TRBD2|TRBJ2-1|TRBV14|few
TGTGCCAGCAGCCAAGATCTCGGGGGGTGGAATGAGCAGTTCTTC
CASSQDLGGWNEQFF
>17|NA|TRBJ2-6|TRBV6-5|few
TGTGCCAGCAGTGAAGACGGACGGGACTCTGGGGCCAACGTCCTGACTTTC
CASSEDGRDSGANVLTF
>17|NA|TRBJ1-1|TRBV4-1|NA
TGCGCCAGCAGCCAAGATCTGGAGTTCAGGGGGAACACTGAAGCTTTCTTT
CASSQDLEFRGNTEAFF
>14|NA|TRBJ2-7|TRBV19|NA
TGTGCCAGTAGTCGGACGGCGGCGGGCTACGAGCAGTACTTC
CASSRTAAGYEQYF
>17|TRBD1|TRBJ2-1|TRBV7-8|many
TGTGCCAGCAGCCAGGGGAGACGGGACAGGGAGTACAATGAGCAGTTCTTC
CASSQGRRDREYNEQFF